A single sample gave rise to the 2 T cell receptor beta chains below, sequenced in a study of Ad26.COV2.S vaccination and SARS-CoV-2 variants. Using immunoSEQ multiplex PCR, the repertoire was profiled, and TCRdb retains in-frame clones only, with some absent. The sample lists 440,000 or so clones; roughly 88% were seen once. The sample's treatment: roughly 18 received Ad26.COV2.S at low or high dose, single or two shots; 5 received placebo; per-sample allocation not given. Day 63 following the first vaccine or placebo injection was when the samples were taken. The sequenced sample was peripheral blood, obtained in a trial of Ad26.COV2.S vaccine versus placebo. The receptors here all came from a person between 18 and 59 years old who received the Ad26.COV2.S COVID-19 vaccine or a placebo.

CDR3 residues: CASSASPRAWTYNSPLHF. For the CDR3, the DNA is TGTGCCAGCAGTGCATCCCCCAGGGCATGGACCTATAATTCACCCCTCCACTTT. The rearrangement links TRBV28 to TRBJ1-6, with D maybe TRBD1 (5 bases). The CDR3 is 18 amino acids. V was trimmed by 5 bases and J by 2 bases, leaving 19 bases between them. CDR1 MDHEN and CDR2 SYDVKM come from the germline V gene.

This CDR3 reads CASSSPGQGVNEQFF. The CDR3 DNA follows: TGTGCCAGCAGCAGTCCGGGACAGGGTGTTAATGAGCAGTTCTTC. This rearrangement joins TRBV5-6 to TRBJ2-1, with 9 nucleotides matching TRBD1. The germline V gene has CDR1 SGHDT and CDR2 YYEEEE. The CDR3 is made up of 15 amino acids. V dropped 4 bases and J dropped 7; count of bases not matched to a gene: 9.